Listed here is a single TCR beta chain. With random hexamers, reverse transcription was performed on roughly 0.45 to 1 ug of RNA. Amplification of TCR beta CDR3 was carried out by immunoSEQ multiplex PCR, which covered 54 Vbeta and 13 Jbeta segments. TCRdb ran MiXCR on the immunoSEQ multiplex PCR reads and lists one entry per CDR3 protein. The sample has some 120,000 distinct CDR3 sequences, 92% seen once; the top ten hold more than 0.13%. This entry comes from a study of CD8 T cells in Susac syndrome. The germline V gene has CDR1 SGDLS and CDR2 YYNGEE. V lost 3 bases and J 5 bases, leaving 9 bases between the germline ends. The CDR3 consists of 13 residues. From blood CD8+ and CD4+ T cells, TCR beta sequences were generated. The individuals used as controls were healthy donors who had been matched for both age and sex.

The V gene is TRBV9, the J gene TRBJ2-1, with D maybe TRBD1 (6 bases). This receptor was identified in a human donor in good health. The sample comprised CD4+ T cells from PBMCs. The CDR3, as DNA: TGTGCCAGCAGCGAGACAGGTAACAATGAGCAGTTCTTC. It yields the protein CASSETGNNEQFF.